Here is one T cell receptor (beta chain) with its context. The antigen remains undetermined. The junction and the germline gene differ at one end; a read error may be behind it. The germline V gene encodes CDR1 SGHNT and CDR2 YENEEA. CDR3 length: 15 amino acids. This sample was taken from a study of tumor and adjacent non-tumor tissue in lung cancer. This sample's RNA came from whole unsorted tissue. Findings of the study overall: Compared with tumor, normal lung showed significantly lower TCR diversity. Tumor repertoires had a smaller top 100 clone share than normal lung. Patients with more diverse tumor TCRs had worse survival.

The library came from three nested PCR rounds adapted from ARM-PCR protocols. MiXCR, applied by TCRdb to the multiplex PCR reads, yields one record per CDR3 protein. In the table there are 120,000 or so distinct CDR3 sequences, approximately 84% of which are singletons. The clonotype comes from a man between 65 and 80 years old with non-small cell lung cancer. The chain combines TRBV11-3 with TRBJ2-7; D unclear. Specimen: lung tumor tissue. As DNA, the CDR3 is TGTGCCAGCAGCTTAACAAGGCTTTTTTCCTACGAACAGTACTTT. It encodes CASSLTRLFSYEQYF. The variable domain in full, completed from reference TRBV11-3 and TRBJ2-7, reads EAGVVQSPRYKIIEKKQPVAFWCNPISGHNTLYWYLQNLGQGPELLIRYENEEAVDDSQLPKDRFSAERLKGVDSTLKIQPAELGDSAVYLCASSLTRLFSYEQYFGPGTRLTVT.